The clone carrying this TCR beta chain was seen many times. The data belong to a study of regulatory T cells in long-lasting Graves disease. Time point noted: newly diagnosed GD, antithyroid drugs for less than 3 months. RNA isolated from PBMCs was used to make the TCR library. Trimming took 0 bases from V and 8 from J, leaving 18 bases between them. The CDR3 runs to 16 residues. Germline-derived CDR1 and CDR2 are SGHKS and YYEKEE (reference sequence). Assembly of TCR beta libraries relied on iRepertoire HTBI primers together with Arm-PCR of CDR3 regions. Each CDR3 protein is one row after TCRdb ran MiXCR on the multiplex PCR reads. Among roughly 260,000 distinct CDR3 sequences listed, approximately 20% were seen once. Another study also made use of these data, one on T cells in Graves' hyperthyroidism and ophthalmopathy. Turning to that study: No progression to ophthalmopathy during 18 months of follow-up defined stable disease.

Specimen: peripheral blood mononuclear cells (PBMCs), collected at new diagnosis, from a patient treated with antithyroid drugs. The receptor comes from a woman younger than 45 with Graves disease. The chain couples TRBV5-5 to TRBJ1-5; D not resolved. The CDR3 nucleotides read TGTGCCAGCAGCTTGGGGGGTTTAGGAAGGATTAAGCCCCAGCATTTT. Translating gives CASSLGGLGRIKPQHF.